Shown below are 27 T cell receptor beta chains from a single sample sequenced in a study of neoadjuvant anti-PD-1 for oral cavity cancer. Produced via immunoSEQ multiplex PCR; TCRdb's table is partial and in-frame only. The sample consists of 55,000 to 75,000 clones, roughly three quarters of them appearing once. Sequenced material: PBMCs, taken before nivolumab (anti-PD-1) treatment. Receptor source: a person between 40 and 85 years old with oral cavity squamous cell carcinoma.

The chain is built from TRBV4-1 and TRBJ2-3; tentatively, D is TRBD1 (5 bases). The CDR3 sequence is 15 residues long. Trimming took 1 base from V and 1 from J, leaving 9 bases between them. Germline loops: CDR1 MGHRA, CDR2 YSYEKL. CDR3: CASSQGSTGTDTQYF. The CDR3 DNA is TGCGCCAGCAGCCAAGGCTCGACAGGCACAGATACGCAGTATTTT.

The chain joins TRBV4-1 to TRBJ2-2; TRBD1 matches at 9 bases. CDR3 size: 16 residues. The germline CDR1 and CDR2 sequences are MGHRA and YSYEKL. With 1 base clipped from V and 5 bases from J, the junction kept 5 bases outside the gene matches. CDR3 sequence reads: CASSQGTGVGTGELFF. CDR3 bases: TGCGCCAGCAGCCAAGGGACAGGGGTAGGGACCGGGGAGCTGTTTTTT.

This chain links TRBV30 with TRBJ2-7, with D possibly called TRBD1 or TRBD2 (5 bases each). Germline lookup yields CDR1 GTSNPN and CDR2 SVGIG (reference sequence). The length of the CDR3 is 14 residues. Trimming took off 7 bases at V and 9 bases at J, with 25 bases between the two ends. As DNA, the CDR3 is TGTGCCTCCCTAGGCCGGGACGTCCTAGCACGGCAGTACTTC. Amino acid sequence: CASLGRDVLARQYF. The full variable domain, its missing parts supplied by reference TRBV30 and TRBJ2-7, is SQTIHQWPATLVQPVGSPLSLECTVEGTSNPNLYWYRQAAGRGLQLLFYSVGIGQISSEVPQNLSASRPQDRQFILSSKKLLLSDSGFYLCASLGRDVLARQYFGPGTRLTVT.

This clone was counted a single time. The rearrangement joins TRBV7-8 to TRBJ2-1, with 8 bases that match TRBD2. V gave up 3 bases and J gave up 6 bases; unmatched junction bases: 4. This CDR3 has 14 amino acids. From germline, CDR1 is SGHVS and CDR2 FQNEAQ. CDR3 in DNA: TGTGCCAGCAGCTTGACTAGCGCATTCAATGAGCAGTTCTTC. Its protein product is CASSLTSAFNEQFF.

The chain links TRBV10-1 to TRBJ2-2, with 10 bases identical to TRBD1. J was trimmed by 7 bases and V by 6 bases; bases with no gene match: 5. CDR3 length equals 14 residues. Germline V gives CDR1 WNHNN, CDR2 SYGVQD (reference sequence). The CDR3 here is CASRGQGMVGELFF. The CDR3 DNA sequence: TGCGCCAGCAGGGGACAGGGGATGGTCGGGGAGCTGTTTTTT.

The genes are TRBV7-8 and TRBJ2-5; the D gene is possibly TRBD1 (6 bases). Germline V gene lookup returns CDR1 SGHVS and CDR2 FQNEAQ. The CDR3 runs 13 residues. The V and J ends lost 5 bases and 2 bases respectively, with 9 bases between them. The CDR3 sequence: CASSRDIQETQYF. Here the CDR3 DNA reads TGTGCCAGCAGCCGGGACATACAAGAGACCCAGTACTTC.

This clone was seen only once. This sequence joins TRBV6-1 and TRBJ2-7, with D uncertain. Germline loops: CDR1 MNHNS, CDR2 SASEGT. The CDR3 runs to 13 residues. Between the trimmed V and J ends, which lost 4 bases and 6 bases, there was a span of 13 bases. CDR3 bases: TGTGCCAGCAGTGTGGGGTGGGCGGTCGAGCAGTACTTC. Translation gives CASSVGWAVEQYF.

This clone has only a few counts. The V call is TRBV21-1, the J call TRBJ2-4; whether TRBD1, the table's D call, matches the DNA was not checked. TRBV21-1 is an annotated pseudogene. The CDR3 consists of 16 residues. CDR3 residues: CASSKLGVETKNIQYF. DNA for the CDR3: TGTGCCAGCAGCAAACTAGGGGTAGAAACCAAAAACATTCAGTACTTC.

This sequence joins TRBV2 and TRBJ2-1; the match to TRBD2 covers 11 bases. CDR3 length equals 15 residues. Per germline, CDR1 SNHLY and CDR2 FYNNEI. V lost 6 bases and J lost 4; bases outside the gene matches: 5. The CDR3 bases are TGTGCCAGCAGGGTAGCGGGAGGGCGATACAATGAGCAGTTCTTC. It encodes CASRVAGGRYNEQFF.

The chain links TRBV4-2 to TRBJ2-2, with D possibly matching TRBD1 (5 bases). This CDR3 has 17 residues. V was shortened by 4 bases and J by 0 bases, with 15 bases between the two germline ends. The germline V gene encodes CDR1 LGHNA and CDR2 YNFKEQ. Here the CDR3 DNA reads TGTGCCAGCAGCCGTTGGAGCCAGGGCTCGAACACCGGGGAGCTGTTTTTT. Its protein product is CASSRWSQGSNTGELFF.

The genes are TRBV27 and TRBJ1-6; D might be TRBD1 (5 bases). Germline CDR1 reads MNHEY; CDR2 reads SMNVEV (reference sequence). V lost 2 bases and J lost 7, with 18 bases in between. CDR3 size: 17 residues. CDR3 nucleotides: TGTGCCAGCAGTTTAGAGGTCAGGGCAGGGCAAAATTCACCCCTCCACTTT. Residues: CASSLEVRAGQNSPLHF.

This chain connects TRBV6-1 to TRBJ2-5, with a weak D call TRBD2 (6 bases). This CDR3 contains 13 residues. Trimming removed 4 bases from V and 2 bases from J, with 8 bases in between. The germline CDR1 and CDR2 sequences are MNHNS and SASEGT. CDR3 sequence (DNA): TGTGCCAGCAGTGTTAGCGGACAAGAGACCCAGTACTTC. It encodes CASSVSGQETQYF.

This chain connects TRBV27 to TRBJ1-2; TRBD1 might be the D (5 bases). CDR1 is MNHEY, CDR2 SMNVEV, per germline (reference sequence). Trimming took 3 bases from V and 12 from J, leaving 14 bases between them. The CDR3 extends over 12 amino acids. The CDR3 nucleotides read TGTGCCAGCAGTTTCCGGGGGGTGGTGAACACCTTC. Protein: CASSFRGVVNTF.

The V and J genes are TRBV5-1 and TRBJ2-5; 7 bases align to TRBD1. Germline trimming cut 1 base from V and 2 bases from J; bases unmatched to any gene: 8. There are 16 residues in the CDR3. Germline CDR1 reads SGHRS; CDR2 reads YFSETQ. As DNA, the CDR3 is TGCGCCAGCAGCTTGTTGGGGACAGCAGATCAAGAGACCCAGTACTTC. It encodes CASSLLGTADQETQYF. Full variable domain (remainder filled in from reference TRBV5-1 and TRBJ2-5): KAGVTQTPRYLIKTRGQQVTLSCSPISGHRSVSWYQQTPGQGLQFLFEYFSETQRNKGNFPGRFSGRQFSNSRSEMNVSTLELGDSALYLCASSLLGTADQETQYFGPGTRLLVL.

This clone was seen only a few times. The rearrangement joins TRBV5-1 to TRBJ1-1; D unclear. The CDR3 is 16 amino acids. From germline, CDR1 is SGHRS and CDR2 YFSETQ. The V gene lost 0 bases and the J gene lost 0 bases, with 12 bases spanning the gap. CDR3 sequence reads: CASSLVTGPMNTEAFF. CDR3 nucleotides: TGCGCCAGCAGCTTGGTAACTGGTCCCATGAACACTGAAGCTTTCTTT.

The chain employs TRBV7-9 and TRBJ2-7, with D possibly being TRBD1 or TRBD2 (5 bases each). The V end lost 6 bases, the J end lost 5 bases, and 11 bases lay between the germline ends. Germline CDR1 and CDR2: SEHNR and FQNEAQ (reference sequence). This CDR3 has 12 amino acids. The CDR3 nucleotides are TGTGCCAGCAGTCAACAGGAGGACGAGCAGTACTTC. This codes for CASSQQEDEQYF. Full variable domain (remainder filled in from reference TRBV7-9 and TRBJ2-7): DTGVSQNPRHKITKRGQNVTFRCDPISEHNRLYWYRQTLGQGPEFLTYFQNEAQLEKSRLLSDRFSAERPKGSFSTLEIQRTEQGDSAMYLCASSQQEDEQYFGPGTRLTVT.

This chain connects TRBV7-2 to TRBJ1-6; 10 bases are shared with TRBD1. The CDR3 has 16 residues. Trimming cost V 5 bases and J 8 bases; bases outside gene matches: 9. The V gene's germline CDR1 is SGHTA and CDR2 FQGNSA. The CDR3, as DNA: TGTGCCAGCAGCACCCGGTCCGGGACAGGGGATTCACCCCTCCACTTT. Translated: CASSTRSGTGDSPLHF.

The chain joins TRBV11-2 to TRBJ2-1; no clear D gene. Trimming took 0 bases from V and 7 from J, leaving 16 bases between them. CDR3 length: 16 residues. From germline, CDR1 is SGHAT and CDR2 FQNNGV. The CDR3 coding sequence is TGTGCCAGCAGCTTAGATCTCGCGGCCCCCTCTAATGAGCAGTTCTTC. Encoded protein: CASSLDLAAPSNEQFF.

V and J are TRBV6-5 and TRBJ1-5, with TRBD1 matching 7 bases. The CDR3 loop spans 13 amino acids. J was trimmed by 9 bases and V by 7 bases; bases with no gene match: 9. Germline loops: CDR1 MNHEY, CDR2 SVGAGI. CDR3 sequence: CASNPTGVGPQHF. In DNA form, the CDR3 reads TGTGCCAGCAATCCTACAGGGGTAGGGCCCCAGCATTTT.

CDR3 coding DNA: TGTGCCAGCAGCCCCGGGACTAGCGGGAGGGCCTCAGAGACCCAGTACTTC. Protein product: CASSPGTSGRASETQYF. This chain uses TRBV13 with TRBJ2-5; 16 positions match TRBD2. Germline assignment: CDR1 PRHDT and CDR2 FYEKMQ (reference sequence). J lost 4 bases, V lost 5 bases, and 7 bases had no gene match. The CDR3 extends over 17 amino acids.

This clone occurred once. The genes are TRBV7-2 and TRBJ2-2; 7 bases line up with TRBD2. Germline V CDR1 and CDR2: SGHTA, FQGNSA. CDR3 length equals 15 residues. The ends lost 5 bases at V and 3 bases at J; junction bases unmatched: 6. The CDR3 DNA follows: TGTGCCAGCAGCCCCGGGGCGGGGGACACCGGGGAGCTGTTTTTT. It codes for CASSPGAGDTGELFF.

The rearrangement joins TRBV4-1 to TRBJ2-1, with D tentatively TRBD1 (6 bases). Deletions cut 0 bases from V and 7 bases from J, with 10 bases between. This CDR3 comprises 14 residues. CDR1 and CDR2 (germline): MGHRA, YSYEKL. The CDR3 reads CASSQDPGANEQFF. The CDR3 DNA sequence: TGCGCCAGCAGCCAAGACCCAGGGGCAAATGAGCAGTTCTTC.

The gene calls are TRBV7-8 and TRBJ2-3; possibly TRBD1 or TRBD2 for D (5 bases each). The CDR3 length is 17 residues. Germline V gene data show CDR1 as SGHVS and CDR2 as FQNEAQ. With 3 bases removed from V and 0 bases from J, the gap between germline ends came to 16 bases. CDR3 residues: CASSFGNRDGSTDTQYF. The CDR3 DNA follows: TGTGCCAGCAGCTTCGGTAACCGGGACGGAAGCACAGATACGCAGTATTTT.

J is TRBJ1-1 and V is TRBV6-5; 7 bases align to TRBD1. CDR3 size: 14 residues. Germline-derived CDR1 and CDR2 are MNHEY and SVGAGI. Trimming at V came to 6 bases and at J to 7 bases, leaving 11 bases not matched to a gene. CDR3 in amino acids: CASSLARQGGEAFF. For the CDR3, the DNA is TGTGCCAGCAGCCTCGCCCGGCAGGGGGGTGAAGCTTTCTTT.

J is TRBJ2-7 and V is TRBV30; TRBD2 matches at 7 bases. The V gene end was trimmed by 7 bases and the J gene end by 3 bases; junction bases not matched to a gene: 6. Germline V gives CDR1 GTSNPN, CDR2 SVGIG (reference sequence). CDR3 size: 12 residues. CDR3 DNA: TGTGCCTCAGGCCCGGGGGGCTACGAGCAGTACTTC. Translated, it gives CASGPGGYEQYF.

The V gene is TRBV6-5, the J gene TRBJ2-5, with 7 bases that match TRBD2. Trimming removed 6 bases from V and 7 bases from J; junction bases left unmatched: 14. Germline CDR1 is MNHEY and CDR2 is SVGAGI. This CDR3 has 15 amino acids. The CDR3: CASRGGTTTRTTQYF. The DNA for the CDR3 is TGTGCCAGCAGAGGAGGGACTACTACAAGGACGACCCAGTACTTC.

This clone was picked up a small number of times. The chain couples TRBV2 to TRBJ1-2, with D possibly being TRBD1 (6 bases). Germline-derived CDR1 and CDR2 are SNHLY and FYNNEI. The CDR3 consists of 13 residues. V dropped 8 bases and J dropped 8 bases, with 18 bases sitting between them. CDR3 bases: TGTGCCAGCGGGCTCTTTACAGGGCAGGGCTACACCTTC. Protein sequence: CASGLFTGQGYTF.